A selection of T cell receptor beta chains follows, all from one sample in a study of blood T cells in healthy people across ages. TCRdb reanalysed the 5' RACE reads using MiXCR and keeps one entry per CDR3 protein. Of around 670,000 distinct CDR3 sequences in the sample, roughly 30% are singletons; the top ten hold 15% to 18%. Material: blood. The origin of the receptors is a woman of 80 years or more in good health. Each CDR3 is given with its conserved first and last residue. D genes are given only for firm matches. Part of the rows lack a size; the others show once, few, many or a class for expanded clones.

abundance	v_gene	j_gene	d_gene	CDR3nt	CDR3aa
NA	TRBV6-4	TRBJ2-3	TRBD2	TGTGCCAGCAGTGACGGCGGGGGGGCCACAGATACGCAGTATTTT	CASSDGGGATDTQYF
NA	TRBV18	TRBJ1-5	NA	TGTGCCAGCTCACCATATGACAGCCCCAATCAGCCCCAGCATTTT	CASSPYDSPNQPQHF
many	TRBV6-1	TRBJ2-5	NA	TGTGCCAGCAGTTCCTTAGGACAGATCCAAGAGACCCAGTACTTC	CASSSLGQIQETQYF
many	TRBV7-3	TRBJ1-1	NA	TGTGCCAGCAGCTTAGGGGGAGTCACTGAAGCTTTCTTT	CASSLGGVTEAFF
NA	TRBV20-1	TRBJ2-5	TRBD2	TGCAGTGCGCTAGCGGGAAAGGAAGAGACCCAGTACTTC	CSALAGKEETQYF
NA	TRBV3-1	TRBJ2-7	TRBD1	TGTGCCAGCAGCCAAGCCGGACAGGGCTGGGGCGAGCAGTACTTC	CASSQAGQGWGEQYF
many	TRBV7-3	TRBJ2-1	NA	TGTGCCAGCAGCTTAAACGGCGGGGGCGGTTACAATGAGCAGTTCTTC	CASSLNGGGGYNEQFF
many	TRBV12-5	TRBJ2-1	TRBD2	TGTGCTAGTGTGGGCGGGGGAGGCTACAATGAGCAGTTCTTC	CASVGGGGYNEQFF
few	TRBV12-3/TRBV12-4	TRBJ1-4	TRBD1	TGTGCCAGCAGAACAGGACAGGGTTACGAAAAACTGTTTTTT	CASRTGQGYEKLFF
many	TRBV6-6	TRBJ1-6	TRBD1	TGTGCCAGCAGGGGGGACAGTATCTATAATTCACCCCTCCACTTT	CASRGDSIYNSPLHF
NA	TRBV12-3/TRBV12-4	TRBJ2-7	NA	TGTGCCAGCAGTTCCAATGCACCCGGGACCGGCGCCTACGAGCAGTACTTC	CASSSNAPGTGAYEQYF
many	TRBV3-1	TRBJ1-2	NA	TGTGCCAGCAGCCAGAATGTAAACTATGGCTACACCTTC	CASSQNVNYGYTF